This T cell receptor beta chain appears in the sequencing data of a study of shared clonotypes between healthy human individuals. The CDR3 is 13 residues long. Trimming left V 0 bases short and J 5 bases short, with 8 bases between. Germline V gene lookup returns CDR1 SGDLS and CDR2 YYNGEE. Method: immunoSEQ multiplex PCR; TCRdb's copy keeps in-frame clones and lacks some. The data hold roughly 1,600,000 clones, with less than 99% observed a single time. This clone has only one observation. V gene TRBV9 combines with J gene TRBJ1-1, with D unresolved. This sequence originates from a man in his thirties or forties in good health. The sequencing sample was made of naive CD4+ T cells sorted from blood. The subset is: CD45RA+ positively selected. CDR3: CASSVAVGTEAFF. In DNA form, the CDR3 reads TGTGCCAGCAGCGTAGCAGTTGGAACTGAAGCTTTCTTT.